The table lists the clone carrying this T cell receptor (beta chain) with many counts. Its antigen is undetermined. The data originate from a study of T cells after yellow fever vaccination. General study results and limits: Repertoires sorted by FACS could include abundant clonotypes that are contaminants from the bulk population.

TCRdb reprocessed the 5' RACE reads via MiXCR and lists one record per CDR3 protein. The sample holds 90,000 to 150,000 distinct CDR3 sequences, roughly 7.9% seen once. The length of the CDR3 is 11 residues. V shed 4 bases, J shed 4 bases, and the junction held 1 base outside the gene matches. Per the germline V gene, CDR1 is SQVTM and CDR2 is ANQGSEA. This TCR was sampled from a man between 18 and 29 years old who received the YFV17D yellow fever vaccine. The input for sequencing was CD4+ T cells sorted from PBMCs, taken 45 days after the first yellow fever vaccination. The chain couples TRBV29-1 to TRBJ2-7; 7 nucleotides line up with TRBD2. The CDR3 sequence is CSVGGGYEQYF. The CDR3 DNA reads TGCAGCGTTGGGGGGGGATACGAGCAGTACTTC.